This entry concerns a single T cell receptor beta chain. Its cognate antigen is unknown. The sample originates from a study of shared clonotypes between healthy human individuals. Study-wide background: The study used three CD4 naive, three CD4 memory, two CD8 naive and one CD8 memory plate per donor.

Study-wide results and limits: Rarefaction curves obtained for sorted subsets showed sequencing incomplete despite large depth. Non-shared clonotypes showed lower generation probabilities than clonotypes common to all four donors.

The deep-level immunoSEQ assay was used. Profiled with immunoSEQ multiplex PCR; TCRdb holds only in-frame clones, not every one. The data show about 1.1 million clones, with 78% seen just once and under 0.6% held by the top ten. The J segment lost 2 bases and the V segment lost 5 bases, leaving 6 bases of the junction unmatched. Germline V lookup: CDR1 KGHSH, CDR2 LQKENI. The CDR3 is 15 amino acids. The sequence was obtained from a man aged 18 to 29 in good health. Some clones in this sample may be carry-over from other donors' samples. V gene TRBV18 combines with J gene TRBJ2-7; 10 bases line up with TRBD1. The sequencing sample was made of memory CD4+ T cells from PBMCs. The sample's subset: CD45RA-negative fraction. The CDR3 reads CASSVGDRGPYEQYF. The CDR3 bases are TGTGCCAGCTCAGTGGGGGACAGGGGACCCTACGAGCAGTACTTC.